These 12 T cell receptor beta chains were sequenced from one sample in a study of read filtering for tumor transcriptome and immune sequencing. This library used roughly 400 ng RNA and molecular barcoded adaptors spanning alpha/delta and beta/gamma chains. MiXCR, run by TCRdb on the reads, gives a single entry per CDR3 protein. The sample shows 60,000 or so distinct CDR3 sequences, about 19% of them seen only once. The sample taken for sequencing was a population of CD138-negative cells sorted from bone marrow. All receptors derive from a donor aged 40 or older with multiple myeloma.

V is TRBV5-1 and J is TRBJ2-2; 9 positions agree with TRBD2. The length of the CDR3 is 15 residues. Germline trimming cut 4 bases from V and 6 bases from J; bases unmatched to any gene: 7. The V gene's germline CDR1 is SGHRS and CDR2 YFSETQ. CDR3: CASSLSGGIPGELFF. CDR3 nucleotide sequence: TGCGCCAGCAGCCTAAGCGGGGGGATCCCCGGGGAGCTGTTTTTT.

In its sample, this clonotype was seen many times. CDR3 sequence reads: CASSLLAGGEGTDTQYF. In nucleotides, the CDR3 is TGTGCCAGCAGCCTTCTAGCGGGAGGGGAGGGCACAGATACGCAGTATTTT. The chain uses TRBV7-6 and TRBJ2-3; 12 nucleotides match TRBD2. With V trimmed by 5 bases and J by 1 base, 7 bases remained unmatched. This CDR3 is 17 amino acids long. Germline CDR1 SGHVS, CDR2 FNYEAQ.

At least ten counts were recorded for this clonotype. The chain joins TRBV2 to TRBJ1-2, with D unclear. CDR1 and CDR2 from the germline V gene are SNHLY and FYNNEI. The V end lost 6 bases, the J end lost 7 bases, and 12 bases lay between the germline ends. The CDR3 extends over 12 amino acids. The DNA for the CDR3 is TGTGCCAGCAGGTCGTCTTACGTTGGCTACACCTTC. It specifies CASRSSYVGYTF.

In its sample, this clonotype was seen a few times. The V gene is TRBV28, the J gene TRBJ2-2; 8 bases are a match to TRBD1. The junction had 8 bases not matched to a gene; V was cut back by 7 bases and J by 7 bases. The length of the CDR3 is 14 residues. Germline assignment: CDR1 MDHEN and CDR2 SYDVKM. Here the CDR3 DNA reads TGTGCCAGCAACCTCGGACAGGGTCGCGGGGAGCTGTTTTTT. Translation: CASNLGQGRGELFF.

This clonotype was counted many times. The V call is TRBV18, the J call TRBJ2-2; D possibly corresponds to TRBD2 (5 bases). Trimming left V 3 bases short and J 7 bases short, with 12 bases between. Germline CDR1 KGHSH, CDR2 LQKENI. The CDR3 contains 14 residues. Here the CDR3 reads CASSPIGRGGELFF. DNA of the CDR3: TGTGCCAGCTCACCGATCGGTCGGGGCGGGGAGCTGTTTTTT. The full variable domain, in which reference TRBV18 and TRBJ2-2 provide the parts outside the CDR3, is NAGVMQNPRHLVRRRGQEARLRCSPMKGHSHVYWYRQLPEEGLKFMVYLQKENIIDESGMPKERFSAEFPKEGPSILRIQQVVRGDSAAYFCASSPIGRGGELFFGEGSRLTVL.

This chain connects TRBV18 to TRBJ2-7; D is perhaps TRBD1 or TRBD2 (5 bases each). Germline CDR1 KGHSH, CDR2 LQKENI. This CDR3 contains 15 residues. The germline V and J ends were trimmed by 2 bases and 0 bases, with 11 bases remaining between them. CDR3 region: CASSPEGYSSYEQYF. For the CDR3, the DNA is TGTGCCAGCTCACCAGAGGGGTACTCCTCCTACGAGCAGTACTTC.

With regard to this clonotype: A far larger clone is a single base away, which makes a read error likely. V gene TRBV7-9 combines with J gene TRBJ2-7; TRBD2 matches at 10 bases. V was pared by 4 bases and J by 6 bases, with 15 bases of the junction left unmatched. The CDR3 consists of 17 residues. Germline loops: CDR1 SEHNR, CDR2 FQNEAQ (reference sequence). The CDR3 reads CASSSTNRAGGAGEQYF. CDR3 in DNA: TGTGCCAGCAGCTCGACGAACCGAGCGGGAGGGGCGGGCGAGCAGTACTTC.

There are a few counts of this clonotype. The chain uses TRBV7-6 and TRBJ1-1, with 7 nucleotides matching TRBD1. The ends lost 1 base at V and 0 bases at J; junction bases unmatched: 5. The CDR3 covers 16 residues. Looked up from germline, CDR1 is SGHVS and CDR2 is FNYEAQ. CDR3 in DNA: TGTGCCAGCAGCTTAGGACAGGGCTGGATGAACACTGAAGCTTTCTTT. This translates into CASSLGQGWMNTEAFF. Filled out from reference TRBV7-6 and TRBJ1-1, the complete variable domain reads GAGVSQSPRYKVTKRGQDVALRCDPISGHVSLYWYRQALGQGPEFLTYFNYEAQQDKSGLPNDRFSAERPEGSISTLTIQRTEQRDSAMYRCASSLGQGWMNTEAFFGQGTRLTVV.

Here the CDR3 reads CASSSRPADTQYF. In DNA, the CDR3 is TGTGCCAGCAGCTCGCGGCCCGCCGATACGCAGTATTTT. The genes are TRBV5-4 and TRBJ2-3; D is ambiguous. The length of the CDR3 is 13 residues. From germline, CDR1 is SGHNT and CDR2 YYREEE (reference sequence). V gave up 3 bases and J gave up 6 bases, with 11 bases separating them.

Many counts were recorded for this clonotype. The V gene is TRBV12-3 or TRBV12-4, the J gene TRBJ2-2, with TRBD2 identical over 9 bases. With V trimmed by 1 base and J by 4 bases, 1 base remained unmatched. CDR3 length: 15 amino acids. CDR3 sequence: CASSLELAGTGELFF. The CDR3 coding sequence is TGTGCCAGCAGTTTAGAACTAGCGGGCACCGGGGAGCTGTTTTTT.

This clonotype occurred many times. This chain uses TRBV6-5 with TRBJ1-1; a weak D match, TRBD1 (6 bases). The ends were cut back, 7 bases at V and 2 bases at J, with 11 bases in the middle. CDR1 and CDR2 from the germline V gene are MNHEY and SVGAGI. The CDR3 extends over 13 amino acids. CDR3 region: CASKPDRNTEAFF. The DNA for the CDR3 is TGTGCCAGCAAACCGGACAGAAACACTGAAGCTTTCTTT.

On this clonotype itself: A much larger clone sits a single nucleotide away, making a read error possible. The V and J genes are TRBV6-6 and TRBJ2-5; D is possibly TRBD1 (5 bases). The germline V gene has CDR1 MNHNY and CDR2 SVGAGI (reference sequence). CDR3 length: 15 amino acids. DNA for the CDR3: TGTGCCAGCGGTTACAGCAGGGAATCACAAGAGACCCAGTACTTC. Its translation is CASGYSRESQETQYF.